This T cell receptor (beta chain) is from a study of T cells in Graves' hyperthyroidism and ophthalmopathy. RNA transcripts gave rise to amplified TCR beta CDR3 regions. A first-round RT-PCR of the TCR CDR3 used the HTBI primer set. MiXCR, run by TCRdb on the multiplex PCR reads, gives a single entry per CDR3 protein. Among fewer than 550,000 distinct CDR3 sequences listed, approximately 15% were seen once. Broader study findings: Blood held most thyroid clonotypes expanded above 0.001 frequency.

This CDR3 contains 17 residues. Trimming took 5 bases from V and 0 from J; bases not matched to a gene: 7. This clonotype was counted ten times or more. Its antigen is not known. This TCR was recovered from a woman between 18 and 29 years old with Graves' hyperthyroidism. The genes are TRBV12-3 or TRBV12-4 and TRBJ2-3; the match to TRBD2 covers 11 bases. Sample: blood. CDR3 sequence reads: CASSPRSGGASTDTQYF. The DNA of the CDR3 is TGTGCCAGCAGTCCCCGTAGCGGGGGGGCGAGCACAGATACGCAGTATTTT.